What follows describes a single TCR beta chain. Its target is unknown. Trimming stripped 0 bases from V and 4 bases from J, with 11 bases between. Germline-derived CDR1 and CDR2 are SNHLY and FYNNEI. CDR3 length: 15 residues. Some clones are missing from TCRdb's copy, which holds only in-frame ones; the method was immunoSEQ multiplex PCR. This table holds more than 100,000 clones, 95% found once. This specimen belongs to a study of graft-versus-host responses after intestinal transplantation. Study-wide context: In this cohort, recipients had multivisceral, liver-intestinal, or isolated intestinal transplants. Every transplant recipient was induced with anti-thymocyte globulin, then maintained on tacrolimus and steroids for two to three years.

Study observations and caveats: The highest levels of circulating GvH clones went along with early declines in HvG clones after transplant. Recipient marrow contained GvH clones, some of which appeared first in ileum or blood.

V gene TRBV2 combines with J gene TRBJ2-3; D tentatively fits TRBD1 or TRBD2 (6 bases each). The source of this sequence is a human donor who received an intestinal transplant. The sample was unstimulated CD8+ T cells sorted from spleen or lymph node cells, taken before intestinal transplant. In DNA form, the CDR3 reads TGTGCCAGCAGTGAAGCGTCGGGGGCAGCAGATACGCAGTATTTT. Encoded protein: CASSEASGAADTQYF.